This T cell receptor (beta chain) stems from a study of blood T cells in healthy people across ages. This clonotype came up a few times. Germline-derived CDR1 and CDR2 are SGDLS and YYNGEE. The CDR3 is 16 amino acids. Then a second PCR, running about 6 to 12 cycles, was carried out with a sample-barcoded 5' primer and a J-beta primer mix. TCRdb re-called the 5' RACE reads through MiXCR, storing one row per CDR3 protein. Of under 850,000 distinct CDR3 sequences listed, 35% to 40% were seen once; the top ten hold roughly 13%. This TCR derives from a man younger than 35 in good health. The specimen was blood. The chain employs TRBV9 and TRBJ2-1; 7 bases are shared with TRBD2. The closer fit of TRBJ2-7 to the DNA end suggests the J call may be wrong. The CDR3 loop reads CASSVAGGSSYNEQYF. The CDR3 DNA reads TGTGCCAGCAGCGTAGCCGGGGGGAGCTCCTACAATGAGCAGTACTTC.